This T cell receptor beta chain was observed in a study of metastatic and nonmetastatic thyroid tumors. As for the study in general: From malignant and benign thyroid patients, repertoires in blood and in tumor or nodule tissue were compared.

Trimming shortened V by 7 bases and J by 0 bases, and 8 bases separated the two germline ends. Germline V gives CDR1 MNHEY, CDR2 SMNVEV (reference sequence). This CDR3 comprises 13 residues. General study points: In blood and tumor, TCR beta diversity was reportedly significantly higher in malignant thyroid tumors than in benign nodules.

MiXCR reprocessed the PCR reads for TCRdb. The sample comprises more than 35,000 clones, about 18% of which are singletons, and 6.2% rests with the top ten. This clone was observed at least ten times. Its specificity is not known. The entire patient cohort was treatment-naive prior to thyroid surgery. The specimen was blood. The chain employs TRBV27 and TRBJ2-3; D is ambiguous. The sequence was obtained from a male donor with papillary thyroid cancer or a benign thyroid nodule (not recorded which). Some clones in this sample may be carry-over from other donors' samples. As DNA, the CDR3 is TGTGCCAGCACCGGAACTAGCACAGATACGCAGTATTTT. Its translation: CASTGTSTDTQYF.